The 12 T cell receptor beta chains presented below share a single source sample, sequenced in a study of memory CD4+ T cells and cytomegalovirus serostatus. Single viable CD3+CD4+CD8-CD45RO+ cells were sorted as the memory CD4+ T cells. Using immunoSEQ multiplex PCR, the repertoire was profiled, and TCRdb retains in-frame clones only, with some absent. Of 45,000 to 70,000 clones detected, approximately 77% appear once; the ten largest clones hold about 0.51%. Input material: memory CD4+ T cells from blood. These receptors were obtained from an adult in good health and CMV-seronegative. Some clones in this sample may be carry-over from other donors' samples.

In its sample, this clone was seen once. The V gene is TRBV18, the J gene TRBJ1-5; 7 bases agree with TRBD1. With V trimmed by 2 bases and J by 3 bases, 13 bases remained unmatched. Per germline, CDR1 KGHSH and CDR2 LQKENI. The CDR3 is made up of 18 amino acids. CDR3 coding DNA: TGTGCCAGCTCACCAAGTATCGGACAGGCGAACTCCAATCAGCCCCAGCATTTT. Its translation: CASSPSIGQANSNQPQHF.

The J gene is TRBJ1-2, the V gene TRBV5-1, with unresolved D. The ends were cut back, 0 bases at V and 4 bases at J, with 10 bases in the middle. This CDR3 is built from 14 residues. Germline loops: CDR1 SGHRS, CDR2 YFSETQ. The CDR3 loop is CASSLASAGYGYTF. In DNA form, the CDR3 reads TGCGCCAGCAGCTTGGCATCGGCAGGCTATGGCTACACCTTC. Variable domain in full (rest from reference TRBV5-1 and TRBJ1-2): KAGVTQTPRYLIKTRGQQVTLSCSPISGHRSVSWYQQTPGQGLQFLFEYFSETQRNKGNFPGRFSGRQFSNSRSEMNVSTLELGDSALYLCASSLASAGYGYTFGSGTRLTVV.

The rearrangement links TRBV25-1 to TRBJ2-7; TRBD2 matches 11 bases. The junction had 7 bases not matched to a gene; V was cut back by 2 bases and J by 4 bases. In germline, CDR1 is MGHDK, CDR2 SYGVNS. This CDR3 spans 16 amino acids. The CDR3 sequence is CASSEPRLAGIYEQYF. The CDR3 DNA reads TGTGCCAGCAGTGAACCGCGACTAGCGGGAATTTACGAGCAGTACTTC.

The chain employs TRBV7-2 and TRBJ1-5; TRBD1 matches at 8 bases. V shed 0 bases, J shed 7 bases, and the junction held 14 bases outside the gene matches. This CDR3 has 18 residues. The V gene's germline CDR1 is SGHTA and CDR2 FQGNSA. Here the CDR3 reads CASSLANVVRGPGQPQHF. The CDR3, as DNA: TGTGCCAGCAGCTTAGCGAACGTGGTCAGGGGGCCAGGACAGCCCCAGCATTTT.

J is TRBJ1-1 and V is TRBV27, with D perhaps TRBD1 (5 bases). Trimming stripped 7 bases from V and 9 bases from J, with 21 bases between. CDR1 and CDR2 from the germline V gene are MNHEY and SMNVEV (reference sequence). The CDR3 loop spans 14 amino acids. The CDR3 sequence is CASTSQGSGAQAFF. CDR3 coding DNA: TGTGCCAGCACCTCCCAGGGCTCGGGAGCCCAAGCTTTCTTT.

The chain couples TRBV2 to TRBJ2-7; TRBD2 agrees at 8 bases. V lost 6 bases, J lost 4 bases, and 2 bases stayed unmatched. The germline V gene encodes CDR1 SNHLY and CDR2 FYNNEI. The CDR3 loop spans 12 amino acids. CDR3 loop: CASRGLVYEQYF. In DNA, the CDR3 is TGTGCCAGCAGGGGACTAGTTTACGAGCAGTACTTC.

This sequence joins TRBV5-5 and TRBJ2-1, with 11 bases that match TRBD1. The CDR3 is 16 amino acids. Trimming took 0 bases from V and 8 from J; bases not matched to a gene: 7. The germline V gene has CDR1 SGHKS and CDR2 YYEKEE (reference sequence). The DNA for the CDR3 is TGTGCCAGCAGCTTGGCCTCGGGACAGGGGGTGCATGAGCAGTTCTTC. Protein: CASSLASGQGVHEQFF.

The V gene is TRBV5-6, the J gene TRBJ1-2; D gene ambiguous. The CDR3 consists of 15 residues. V was pared by 1 base and J by 4 bases, with 14 bases between. CDR1 is SGHDT and CDR2 is YYEEEE in the germline V gene. The CDR3 DNA reads TGTGCCAGCAGCTTGAGCCGGACCTCCATCTATGGCTACACCTTC. Encoded protein: CASSLSRTSIYGYTF.

This chain joins TRBV15 and TRBJ1-4; 7 bases map to TRBD1. Germline V gene data show CDR1 as LNHNV and CDR2 as YYDKDF (reference sequence). This CDR3 region has 15 residues. With 1 base clipped from V and 11 bases from J, the junction kept 10 bases outside the gene matches. As DNA, the CDR3 is TGTGCCACCAGCAGAGGAAACAGGGGTCTGGGGAAACTGTTTTTT. This encodes CATSRGNRGLGKLFF. Drawing the rest from reference TRBV15 and TRBJ1-4, the complete variable domain is DAMVIQNPRYQVTQFGKPVTLSCSQTLNHNVMYWYQQKSSQAPKLLFHYYDKDFNNEADTPDNFQSRRPNTSFCFLDIRSPGLGDTAMYLCATSRGNRGLGKLFFGSGTQLSVL.

The V call is TRBV14, the J call TRBJ2-3; D may be TRBD1 (6 bases). This CDR3 contains 15 residues. The germline gives CDR1 SGHDN, CDR2 FVKESK. Trimming stripped 3 bases from V and 2 bases from J, with 12 bases between. CDR3 region: CASSQLGHLTDTQYF. CDR3 bases: TGTGCCAGCAGCCAGCTGGGACACCTCACAGATACGCAGTATTTT.

This clone was seen a handful of times. The J gene is TRBJ1-3, the V gene TRBV2; D is ambiguous. The V gene lost 5 bases and the J gene lost 0 bases, with 8 bases spanning the gap. Germline CDR1 and CDR2: SNHLY and FYNNEI. The CDR3 length is 14 residues. In DNA form, the CDR3 reads TGTGCCAGCAGTACGGACGGCTCTGGAAACACCATATATTTT. Translation gives CASSTDGSGNTIYF.

The chain employs TRBV29-1 and TRBJ2-1, with 8 nucleotides matching TRBD2. Trimming cost V 7 bases and J 7 bases; bases outside gene matches: 9. This CDR3 spans 13 amino acids. In germline, CDR1 is SQVTM, CDR2 ANQGSEA. CDR3 in DNA: TGCAGCGGAGGTAGCGGGACCGGGAATGAGCAGTTCTTC. As protein: CSGGSGTGNEQFF.